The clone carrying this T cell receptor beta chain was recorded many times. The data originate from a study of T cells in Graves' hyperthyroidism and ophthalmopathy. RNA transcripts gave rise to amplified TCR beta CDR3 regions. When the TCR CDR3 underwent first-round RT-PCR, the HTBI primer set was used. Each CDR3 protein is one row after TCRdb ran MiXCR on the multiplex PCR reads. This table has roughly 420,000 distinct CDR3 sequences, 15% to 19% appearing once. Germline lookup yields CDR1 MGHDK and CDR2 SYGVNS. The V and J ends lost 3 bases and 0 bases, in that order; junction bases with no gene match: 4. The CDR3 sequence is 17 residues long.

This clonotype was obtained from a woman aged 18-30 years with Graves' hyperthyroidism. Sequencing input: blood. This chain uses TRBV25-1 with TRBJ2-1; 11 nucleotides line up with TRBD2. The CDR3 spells CASSDTSGSNSYNEQFF. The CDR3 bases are TGTGCCAGCAGTGATACTAGCGGGAGTAACTCCTACAATGAGCAGTTCTTC. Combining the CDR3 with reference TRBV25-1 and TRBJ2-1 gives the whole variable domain EADIYQTPRYLVIGTGKKITLECSQTMGHDKMYWYQQDPGMELHLIHYSYGVNSTEKGDLSSESTVSRIRTEHFPLTLESARPSHTSQYLCASSDTSGSNSYNEQFFGPGTRLTVL.